This TCR beta chain was profiled in a study of T cells after yellow fever vaccination. Study-wide results and caveats: Post-booster repertoires contained most primary-vaccination clones again (roughly 96% CD4, about 90% CD8). Although most clonotypes did not, a small share appeared in both CD4 and CD8 compartments.

This clonotype was counted at least ten times. The target antigen is unknown. In making TCR cDNA, 5'RACE template switching added a universal primer site and UMIs to it. TCRdb re-called the 5' RACE reads through MiXCR, storing one row per CDR3 protein. Of 200,000 to 300,000 distinct CDR3 sequences detected, about an eighth appear once; the ten largest clones hold less than 0.55%. The receptor comes from a man under 40 who received the YFV17D yellow fever vaccine. The material sequenced was CD4+ T cells sorted from PBMCs, taken 45 days after the yellow fever booster vaccination.

CDR3 bases: TGCAGCGTTGGCGGCGGACCGAAAAGCTCCTACGAGCAGTACTTC. This gives the protein CSVGGGPKSSYEQYF. This chain uses TRBV29-1 with TRBJ2-7; D is unresolved. The length of the CDR3 is 15 residues. Trimming stripped 4 bases from V and 0 bases from J, with 16 bases between. Germline V gene sequence: CDR1 SQVTM, CDR2 ANQGSEA.